These 24 T cell receptor beta chains originate from one sample sequenced in a study of blood T cells in healthy people across ages. The authors ran a second PCR of 7 to 11 cycles using a sample-barcoded 5' primer and a J-beta primer mix. TCRdb reanalysed the 5' RACE reads using MiXCR and keeps one entry per CDR3 protein. The sample has about 780,000 distinct CDR3 sequences; 46% are singletons. The sequenced sample consisted of blood. These receptors were taken from a man at least 80 years old in good health.

In its sample, this clonotype was seen once. This sequence joins TRBV6-1 and TRBJ2-3; D call uncertain. Germline CDR1 and CDR2: MNHNS and SASEGT. V lost 2 bases to trimming and J lost 0 bases, with 9 bases between them. The CDR3 has 15 residues. The CDR3: CASSELQVSTDTQYF. DNA for the CDR3: TGTGCCAGCAGTGAATTGCAGGTTAGCACAGATACGCAGTATTTT.

This sequence joins TRBV4-3 and TRBJ1-1; TRBD1 agrees at 7 bases. The CDR3 loop spans 15 amino acids. V dropped 3 bases and J dropped 3; count of bases not matched to a gene: 7. The germline V gene has CDR1 LGHNA and CDR2 YSLEER. The CDR3 bases are TGCGCCAGCAGCCAGACGACAGGGCCACACACTGAAGCTTTCTTT. Residues: CASSQTTGPHTEAFF.

The CDR3 spells CASALRPGMSNQPQHF. The CDR3 DNA is TGTGCCAGCGCCCTAAGGCCGGGGATGAGCAATCAGCCCCAGCATTTT. This rearrangement joins TRBV6-1 to TRBJ1-5; D remains ambiguous. The CDR3 runs to 16 residues. Germline CDR1 reads MNHNS; CDR2 reads SASEGT. V was cut by 8 bases and J by 1 base, with 18 bases left in between.

The chain carries TRBV6-6 and TRBJ1-1; maybe TRBD1 (6 bases). The V end was cut by 4 bases, the J end by 4 bases, with 16 bases between. The CDR3 sequence is 15 residues long. Germline V lookup: CDR1 MNHNY, CDR2 SVGAGI (reference sequence). CDR3 nucleotide sequence: TGTGCCAGCAGTTTTCCACAGGGCGGCGGCACTGAAGCTTTCTTT. Translation gives CASSFPQGGGTEAFF.

The chain joins TRBV7-3 to TRBJ2-1; D is unclear. CDR3 length: 14 amino acids. CDR1 is SGHTA and CDR2 is FQGTGA in the germline V gene. With 4 bases removed from V and 12 bases from J, the gap between germline ends came to 19 bases. The CDR3 loop reads CASSSQFAFTGQFF. The CDR3 nucleotides read TGTGCCAGCAGCTCGCAATTCGCGTTCACTGGGCAGTTCTTC.

The chain joins TRBV9 to TRBJ2-5; 10 bases match TRBD2. There are 15 residues in the CDR3. The germline CDR1 and CDR2 sequences are SGDLS and YYNGEE. J was trimmed by 4 bases and V by 1 base; bases with no gene match: 4. Here the CDR3 DNA reads TGTGCCAGCAGCGTACTAGCGGGAGCGAGAGAGACCCAGTACTTC. Its protein is CASSVLAGARETQYF. The whole variable domain, remainder taken from reference TRBV9 and TRBJ2-5, is DSGVTQTPKHLITATGQRVTLRCSPRSGDLSVYWYQQSLDQGLQFLIQYYNGEERAKGNILERFSAQQFPDLHSELNLSSLELGDSALYFCASSVLAGARETQYFGPGTRLLVL.

This clonotype was detected ten times or more. The chain carries TRBV10-3 and TRBJ2-3; either TRBD1 or TRBD2 may supply D (5 bases each). V was cut by 5 bases and J by 2 bases, with 8 bases left in between. The CDR3 is 13 residues long. Germline lookup yields CDR1 ENHRY and CDR2 SYGVKD. CDR3 nucleotides: TGTGCCATCAGTAGGGACCTCACAGATACGCAGTATTTT. It is translated as CAISRDLTDTQYF.

The rearrangement links TRBV24-1 to TRBJ2-1, with 9 bases identical to TRBD1. Trimming removed 12 bases from V and 5 bases from J; junction bases left unmatched: 19. The CDR3 is 17 amino acids. Germline V gene lookup returns CDR1 KGHDR and CDR2 SFDVKD. As DNA, the CDR3 is TGTGCCGTCGCTGATCGGACGCCGGGACAGGGCCACAATGAGCAGTTCTTC. Protein sequence: CAVADRTPGQGHNEQFF.

The rearrangement joins TRBV4-2 to TRBJ2-3, with TRBD2 matching 12 bases. CDR1 LGHNA and CDR2 YNFKEQ come from the germline V gene. The CDR3 totals 17 residues. J was trimmed by 6 bases and V by 4 bases; bases with no gene match: 11. For the CDR3, the DNA is TGTGCCAGCAGCCTCATAGGGACTAGCGGGCCCTTGGATACGCAGTATTTT. Translation gives CASSLIGTSGPLDTQYF.

The rearrangement links TRBV7-2 to TRBJ2-1; 10 bases are a match to TRBD2. Trimming took 2 bases from V and 3 from J; bases not matched to a gene: 13. CDR3 length: 19 residues. The germline V gene encodes CDR1 SGHTA and CDR2 FQGNSA. In nucleotides, the CDR3 is TGTGCCAGCAGCTTACGGGCTAGCGGGAGTATGGGGGGCTACAATGAGCAGTTCTTC. Protein product: CASSLRASGSMGGYNEQFF. The complete variable domain, with remaining parts taken from reference TRBV7-2 and TRBJ2-1, reads GAGVSQSPSNKVTEKGKDVELRCDPISGHTALYWYRQSLGQGLEFLIYFQGNSAPDKSGLPSDRFSAERTGGSVSTLTIQRTQQEDSAVYLCASSLRASGSMGGYNEQFFGPGTRLTVL.

The J gene is TRBJ2-3, the V gene TRBV10-3, with D possibly being TRBD1 or TRBD2 (8 bases each). From germline, CDR1 is ENHRY and CDR2 SYGVKD. The ends were cut back, 6 bases at V and 1 base at J, with 17 bases in the middle. The CDR3 extends over 16 amino acids. CDR3: CAISAGRGQGTDTQYF. The CDR3 DNA reads TGTGCCATCAGCGCCGGGAGGGGACAGGGCACAGATACGCAGTATTTT.

Concerning this clonotype: This may be a read error: a much more frequent sequence differs by one nucleotide. The CDR3 sequence is CASSLSASGRNNEQYF. Here the CDR3 DNA reads TGCGCCAGCAGCTTGTCGGCGAGCGGGAGAAACAATGAGCAGTACTTC. V and J are TRBV5-1 and TRBJ2-5, with TRBD2 matching over 8 bases. V lost 1 base to trimming and J lost 11 bases; unmatched junction nucleotides: 16. The length of the CDR3 is 16 residues. CDR1 SGHRS and CDR2 YFSETQ come from the germline V gene. Complete variable domain (other parts from reference TRBV5-1 and TRBJ2-5): KAGVTQTPRYLIKTRGQQVTLSCSPISGHRSVSWYQQTPGQGLQFLFEYFSETQRNKGNFPGRFSGRQFSNSRSEMNVSTLELGDSALYLCASSLSASGRNNEQYFGPGTRLLVL.

As to this clonotype: This may be a read error: a much more frequent sequence differs by one nucleotide. V is TRBV5-1 and J is TRBJ2-1; 9 bases align to TRBD2. From germline, CDR1 is SGHRS and CDR2 YFSETQ. CDR3 length: 15 amino acids. Trimming removed 3 bases from V and 1 base from J; junction bases left unmatched: 2. The CDR3 DNA reads TGCGCCAGCAGCTGCGCGGGAGGGTCCTACAATGAGCAGTTCTTC. This codes for CASSCAGGSYNEQFF.

The chain is built from TRBV10-3 and TRBJ2-4, with D unclear. The J call may be incorrect, as the DNA end agrees better with TRBJ2-7. The CDR3 has 13 residues. The germline V gene has CDR1 ENHRY and CDR2 SYGVKD. CDR3 coding DNA: TGTGCCATCAGGCCTCAGGAATCCTACGAGCAGTACTTC. Translation gives CAIRPQESYEQYF.

This clonotype has just a few counts. The J gene is TRBJ2-3, the V gene TRBV6-5, with a tentative D call TRBD2 (5 bases). In germline, CDR1 is MNHEY, CDR2 SVGAGI. The CDR3 is 15 residues long. Trimming took off 0 bases at V and 4 bases at J, with 11 bases between the two ends. CDR3 coding DNA: TGTGCCAGCAGTTACTCGGAGGTTCGCCCAGATACGCAGTATTTT. It translates to CASSYSEVRPDTQYF.

The chain has TRBV25-1 and TRBJ1-2, with D possibly being TRBD1 (5 bases). The germline CDR1 and CDR2 sequences are MGHDK and SYGVNS. The CDR3 loop spans 14 amino acids. The V gene lost 1 base and the J gene lost 9 bases, with 15 bases spanning the gap. DNA of the CDR3: TGTGCCAGCAGTGAATCGGGCAGGGTGATCCGCTACACCTTC. Protein: CASSESGRVIRYTF.

This clonotype was found once. The V call is TRBV20-1, the J call TRBJ2-5; D remains ambiguous. The J call may be wrong; the DNA end is better matched by TRBJ2-7. From germline, CDR1 is DFQATT and CDR2 SNEGSKA (reference sequence). The CDR3 runs to 15 residues. CDR3 DNA sequence: TGCAGTGCTAGTAATAGAGTCTGGGATCTCTACGAGCAGTACTTC. This translates into CSASNRVWDLYEQYF.

Only a few counts were recorded for this clonotype. A much bigger clone sits one base away, suggesting this may be a read error. CDR3 in amino acids: CASSQPGQTSEIAKNILYF. The CDR3 DNA reads as TGTGCCAGCAGTCAACCGGGACAGACTAGCGAGATAGCCAAAAACATTCTGTACTTC. The chain carries TRBV28 and TRBJ2-4; maybe TRBD2 (8 bases). The germline V gene has CDR1 MDHEN and CDR2 SYDVKM. The CDR3 extends over 19 amino acids.

This clonotype was counted at least ten times. The chain's CDR3 is CASSLAGREAQYF. The CDR3 DNA follows: TGTGCCAGCAGCTTAGCGGGGCGAGAGGCCCAGTACTTC. This rearrangement joins TRBV7-2 to TRBJ2-7; TRBD1 might be the D (5 bases). Germline CDR1 is SGHTA and CDR2 is FQGNSA. Trimming cost V 0 bases and J 10 bases, with 13 bases left between them. This CDR3 contains 13 residues. Full variable domain (missing parts from reference TRBV7-2 and TRBJ2-7): GAGVSQSPSNKVTEKGKDVELRCDPISGHTALYWYRQSLGQGLEFLIYFQGNSAPDKSGLPSDRFSAERTGGSVSTLTIQRTQQEDSAVYLCASSLAGREAQYFGPGTRLTVT.

This chain joins TRBV5-4 and TRBJ1-2; D ambiguous. Trimming stripped 4 bases from V and 4 bases from J, with 11 bases between. Looked up from germline, CDR1 is SGHNT and CDR2 is YYREEE (reference sequence). The CDR3 length is 13 residues. This CDR3 reads CASSPDNSYGYTF. The CDR3, as DNA: TGTGCCAGCAGCCCCGACAACTCCTATGGCTACACCTTC.

This clonotype was counted a few times. The V and J genes are TRBV24-1 and TRBJ2-5, with D perhaps TRBD1 (6 bases). There are 16 residues in the CDR3. From germline, CDR1 is KGHDR and CDR2 SFDVKD. Trimming shortened V by 4 bases and J by 4 bases, and 18 bases separated the two germline ends. The CDR3 nucleotides read TGTGCCACCAGTGACTCTACTGGGACAACGGGAGAGACCCAGTACTTC. Amino acids: CATSDSTGTTGETQYF.

This sequence joins TRBV5-1 and TRBJ2-3; 9 bases fit TRBD2. From germline, CDR1 is SGHRS and CDR2 YFSETQ. The V segment lost 6 bases and the J segment 4 bases; nucleotides outside the gene matches: 12. This CDR3 comprises 16 residues. Written as DNA, the CDR3 is TGCGCCAGCACCCTCTTAGGGACTAGCAACGCAGATACGCAGTATTTT. Amino acid sequence: CASTLLGTSNADTQYF.

The chain has TRBV6-1 and TRBJ2-3; D is unclear. Trimming left V 0 bases short and J 3 bases short, with 10 bases between. The CDR3 loop spans 15 amino acids. From germline, CDR1 is MNHNS and CDR2 SASEGT. The CDR3 sequence: CASSEAILGTDTQYF. The DNA for the CDR3 is TGTGCCAGCAGTGAAGCGATACTTGGGACAGATACGCAGTATTTT.

This clonotype was observed a single time. The CDR3 DNA reads TGTGCCAGCAGTAAATATTCGGGGATACCGCTCACAGATACGCAGTATTTT. It specifies CASSKYSGIPLTDTQYF. J is TRBJ2-3 and V is TRBV12-3 or TRBV12-4; a weak D match, TRBD2 (5 bases). This CDR3 has 17 amino acids. V lost 5 bases and J 2 bases, leaving 20 bases between the germline ends.